In its sample, the clone carrying this T cell receptor beta chain was seen once. The data belong to a study of blood T cell repertoires in COVID-19. Study-wide context: Sites across the United States, Italy and Spain contributed samples from acute and convalescent COVID-19. T cells, B-cell-depleted T cells, or PBMCs provided the cDNA or gDNA that served as material.

Per the original methods: Reference gene primer amplification in the assay estimated nucleated cell counts. The method was immunoSEQ multiplex PCR; TCRdb's version includes in-frame clones alone and lacks a portion of them. V, J and clone size are taken as reported in that table, and D and trimming were inferred from the DNA itself. This sample has about 150,000 clones, with roughly 80% found just once. Per the germline V gene, CDR1 is SGHTA and CDR2 is FQGTGA. CDR3 length: 15 amino acids. V shed 5 bases, J shed 4 bases, and the junction held 7 bases outside the gene matches. The chain links TRBV7-3 to TRBJ2-1; 8 bases align to TRBD1. The sequence derives from a woman aged 55-69 years with acute or convalescent COVID-19. Sequencing was performed on peripheral blood. The CDR3 DNA reads as TGTGCCAGCAGCCGGGGACAGGCGCTTTACAATGAGCAGTTCTTC. Translation: CASSRGQALYNEQFF.